This TCR beta chain was retrieved from a study of cytomegalovirus exposure and HLA in healthy donors. The CDR3 totals 12 residues. Trimming removed 5 bases from V and 4 bases from J, with 6 bases in between. Germline CDR1 SNHLY, CDR2 FYNNEI. This clone was detected once. Primers: 60 Vbeta forward and 13 Jbeta reverse. Using immunoSEQ multiplex PCR, the repertoire was profiled, and TCRdb retains in-frame clones only, with some absent. The table records fewer than 150,000 clones, 74% of them present only once. The rearrangement joins TRBV2 to TRBJ1-3, with TRBD1 as a possible D gene (5 bases). This TCR was sampled from a woman between 45 and 60 years old in good health and CMV-seropositive. The sequenced sample was PBMCs. This CDR3 reads CASSRQGNTIYF. The DNA of the CDR3 is TGTGCCAGCAGTCGACAGGGAAACACCATATATTTT.